This T cell receptor beta chain originates from a study of blood T cell repertoires in COVID-19. The V end was cut by 0 bases, the J end by 2 bases, with 20 bases between. CDR1 and CDR2 from the germline V gene are MGHRA and YSYEKL. CDR3 length equals 18 residues. As originally analysed: For nucleated cells, counts were estimated from reference gene primer amplification. Profiled with immunoSEQ multiplex PCR; TCRdb holds only in-frame clones, not every one. V, J and clone size are those of that table, while D and trimming were read from the DNA. This sample carries 120,000 or so clones, approximately 90% of them seen once, and the ten largest clones take 1.5%.

The gene calls are TRBV4-1 and TRBJ2-7; D may be TRBD2 (6 bases). This TCR was sampled from a human donor in a cohort sampled during active COVID-19. Sequenced sample: peripheral blood. The CDR3 nucleotides are TGCGCCAGCAGCCAAGAGGGAGGTTTCGCCTTCTCCCCCTACGAGCAGTACTTC. It translates to CASSQEGGFAFSPYEQYF.